These 21 T cell receptor beta chains were sequenced from one sample in a study of blood T cell repertoires in COVID-19. Profiled with immunoSEQ multiplex PCR; TCRdb holds only in-frame clones, not every one. The sample has about 220,000 clones, about 90% seen once; the top ten hold about 3%. The sequenced sample consisted of peripheral blood. These receptors were collected from a woman in her twenties or thirties who had recovered from COVID-19.

This rearrangement joins TRBV18 to TRBJ2-7; D is unresolved. Trimming cost V 2 bases and J 7 bases, with 12 bases left between them. The CDR3 covers 13 residues. Looked up from germline, CDR1 is KGHSH and CDR2 is LQKENI. In nucleotides, the CDR3 is TGTGCCAGCTCACCATCCCCTGCCGGGGAGCAGTACTTC. Its translation: CASSPSPAGEQYF.

The chain carries TRBV5-6 and TRBJ1-5, with unresolved D. V shed 0 bases and J shed 4 bases, with 11 bases lying between them. Germline V gene data show CDR1 as SGHDT and CDR2 as YYEEEE. The CDR3 loop spans 15 amino acids. This CDR3 reads CASSLASVGNQPQHF. DNA of the CDR3: TGTGCCAGCAGCTTGGCGAGCGTTGGAAATCAGCCCCAGCATTTT.

V and J are TRBV9 and TRBJ2-6; 10 bases match TRBD1. The CDR3 totals 16 residues. V shed 3 bases and J 2 bases; nucleotides not matched to a gene: 2. From germline, CDR1 is SGDLS and CDR2 YYNGEE. CDR3 protein: CASSETGGAGANVLTF. The CDR3 DNA follows: TGTGCCAGCAGCGAGACAGGGGGCGCTGGGGCCAACGTCCTGACTTTC.

CDR3 DNA sequence: TGTGCCAGCAGGTCCGGGACAGGGTCGACTGAAGCTTTCTTT. Translation: CASRSGTGSTEAFF. This chain joins TRBV6-5 and TRBJ1-1; 9 bases are a match to TRBD1. V gave up 6 bases and J gave up 5 bases; unmatched junction bases: 7. The CDR3 has 14 residues. The germline CDR1 and CDR2 sequences are MNHEY and SVGAGI.

The genes are TRBV7-2 and TRBJ2-7; 7 bases line up with TRBD1. This CDR3 region has 15 residues. Per the germline V gene, CDR1 is SGHTA and CDR2 is FQGNSA. V dropped 3 bases and J dropped 0; count of bases not matched to a gene: 5. CDR3 DNA sequence: TGTGCCAGCAGCTTCCAACAGGGGCCCTCCTACGAGCAGTACTTC. It specifies CASSFQQGPSYEQYF. Combining the CDR3 with reference TRBV7-2 and TRBJ2-7 gives the whole variable domain GAGVSQSPSNKVTEKGKDVELRCDPISGHTALYWYRQSLGQGLEFLIYFQGNSAPDKSGLPSDRFSAERTGGSVSTLTIQRTQQEDSAVYLCASSFQQGPSYEQYFGPGTRLTVT.

This clone was observed a handful of times. V gene TRBV4-2 combines with J gene TRBJ1-5; 8 bases are shared with TRBD1. The CDR3 length is 17 residues. The germline CDR1 and CDR2 sequences are LGHNA and YNFKEQ. Trimming took 1 base from V and 1 from J; bases not matched to a gene: 6. As DNA, the CDR3 is TGTGCCAGCAGCCAAGGTCCATGGACAGGGAGCAATCAGCCCCAGCATTTT. This encodes CASSQGPWTGSNQPQHF.

The table lists this clone with a count of one. The V gene is TRBV7-9, the J gene TRBJ2-7; weak D call: TRBD1 (6 bases). The CDR3 runs 14 residues. CDR1 and CDR2 (germline): SEHNR, FQNEAQ (reference sequence). V was shortened by 2 bases and J by 2 bases, with 10 bases between the two germline ends. CDR3 DNA sequence: TGTGCCAGCAGCTTACAGGGGCCTACCTACGAGCAGTACTTC. Encoded protein: CASSLQGPTYEQYF.

The chain joins TRBV27 to TRBJ2-7, with 9 nucleotides matching TRBD1. The CDR3 spans 16 residues. CDR1 is MNHEY, CDR2 SMNVEV, per germline (reference sequence). V lost 5 bases, J lost 3 bases, and 11 bases stayed unmatched. CDR3 sequence: CASSHWDRVQGYEQYF. DNA of the CDR3: TGTGCCAGCAGTCACTGGGACAGGGTGCAGGGCTACGAGCAGTACTTC.

This chain connects TRBV7-9 to TRBJ1-2; perhaps TRBD1 as D (5 bases). Germline CDR1 SEHNR, CDR2 FQNEAQ (reference sequence). CDR3 length: 14 residues. The ends were cut back, 1 base at V and 4 bases at J, with 10 bases in the middle. CDR3 sequence reads: CASSLDQGLYGYTF. CDR3 in DNA: TGTGCCAGCAGCTTAGATCAGGGACTCTATGGCTACACCTTC.

The chain is built from TRBV12-2 and TRBJ2-1; no DNA check was done on the table's D call, TRBD2. TRBV12-2 counts as a pseudogene. This CDR3 has 14 residues. CDR3 region: CASRFPGSYNEQFF. The CDR3 DNA sequence: TGTGCAAGTCGCTTCCCCGGGTCCTACAATGAGCAGTTCTTC.

This chain links TRBV5-4 with TRBJ2-7; 11 bases map to TRBD1. This CDR3 is 16 amino acids long. CDR1 and CDR2 (germline): SGHNT, YYREEE (reference sequence). V shed 0 bases, J shed 4 bases, and the junction held 6 bases outside the gene matches. DNA of the CDR3: TGTGCCAGCAGCTTGGGGACAGGGGGCCTTTTATACGAGCAGTACTTC. Translated, it gives CASSLGTGGLLYEQYF.

This clone was counted a few times. This chain uses TRBV14 with TRBJ1-6, with no clear D. CDR1 and CDR2 from the germline V gene are SGHDN and FVKESK. Trimming left V 4 bases short and J 8 bases short, with 9 bases between. CDR3 length: 13 residues. The CDR3 here is CASSRRVDSPLHF. For the CDR3, the DNA is TGTGCCAGCAGCCGAAGAGTTGATTCACCCCTCCACTTT.

The V gene is TRBV19, the J gene TRBJ2-7; TRBD2 matches at 11 bases. V shed 9 bases, J shed 3 bases, and the junction held 7 bases outside the gene matches. This CDR3 region has 14 residues. Germline V lookup: CDR1 LNHDA, CDR2 SQIVND (reference sequence). This CDR3 reads CASQGTSGLYEQYF. In nucleotides, the CDR3 is TGTGCCAGCCAGGGGACTAGCGGTCTCTACGAGCAGTACTTC.

The rearrangement links TRBV27 to TRBJ2-7, with a possible D match to TRBD1 (6 bases). V dropped 9 bases and J dropped 5 bases, with 26 bases sitting between them. Germline V gives CDR1 MNHEY, CDR2 SMNVEV (reference sequence). The CDR3 is 16 amino acids. CDR3 bases: TGTGCCAGTAACGCCGGGACAACCCAGCTCGCGAACGAGCAGTACTTC. Protein sequence: CASNAGTTQLANEQYF.

The genes are TRBV5-1 and TRBJ2-1; possible D gene TRBD2, 6 bases. Germline assignment: CDR1 SGHRS and CDR2 YFSETQ. The CDR3 is 16 residues long. Trimming cost V 3 bases and J 4 bases, with 17 bases left between them. The CDR3 DNA reads as TGCGCCAGCAGCTCCGACCCCGCCGGGAGTTACAATGAGCAGTTCTTC. It codes for CASSSDPAGSYNEQFF. Filled out from reference TRBV5-1 and TRBJ2-1, the complete variable domain reads KAGVTQTPRYLIKTRGQQVTLSCSPISGHRSVSWYQQTPGQGLQFLFEYFSETQRNKGNFPGRFSGRQFSNSRSEMNVSTLELGDSALYLCASSSDPAGSYNEQFFGPGTRLTVL.

CDR3 coding DNA: TGTGCCAGTAGAGTCGTAGCTAGCGGGGGGTACAATGAGCAGTTCTTC. Residues: CASRVVASGGYNEQFF. The J gene is TRBJ2-1, the V gene TRBV19; the match to TRBD2 covers 11 bases. CDR3 length: 16 residues. J gave up 4 bases and V 6 bases, and 8 bases lay outside the gene matches. Germline assignment: CDR1 LNHDA and CDR2 SQIVND (reference sequence).

The V gene is TRBV23-1, the J gene TRBJ2-7; D may be TRBD2 (6 bases). TRBV23-1 is an ORF, and what it does is uncertain. The CDR3 covers 16 residues. V was trimmed by 1 base and J by 0 bases, leaving 13 bases between them. The CDR3 reads CASSQWGDRTSYEQYF. As DNA, the CDR3 is TGCGCCAGCAGTCAATGGGGGGACCGAACCTCCTACGAGCAGTACTTC.

The chain couples TRBV5-1 to TRBJ2-7; TRBD1 agrees at 7 bases. The CDR3 covers 15 residues. Germline values: CDR1 SGHRS, CDR2 YFSETQ. Trimming cost V 1 base and J 4 bases; bases outside gene matches: 8. DNA of the CDR3: TGCGCCAGCAGCTTGTTTGTAGGGGGCGGGTACGAGCAGTACTTC. As protein: CASSLFVGGGYEQYF.

The genes are TRBV14 and TRBJ2-7; 12 bases align to TRBD2. Germline V gives CDR1 SGHDN, CDR2 FVKESK. The CDR3 has 13 residues. With 5 bases clipped from V and 6 bases from J, the junction kept 2 bases outside the gene matches. The chain's CDR3 is CASSATSGGEQYF. CDR3 in DNA: TGTGCCAGCAGCGCGACTAGCGGGGGCGAGCAGTACTTC.

V usage is TRBV5-8 and J usage is TRBJ2-1; TRBD2 is a possible D gene (6 bases). V shed 5 bases and J shed 9 bases, with 12 bases lying between them. This CDR3 region has 12 residues. Germline V gives CDR1 SGHTS, CDR2 YDEGEE. The chain's CDR3 is CASRQTSLEQFF. The CDR3 DNA sequence: TGTGCCAGCAGGCAGACTAGTCTTGAGCAGTTCTTC.

The V call is TRBV6-1, the J call TRBJ2-3, with 9 bases aligning to TRBD2. The CDR3 extends over 15 amino acids. Germline CDR1 is MNHNS and CDR2 is SASEGT. V lost 1 base, J lost 3 bases, and 2 bases stayed unmatched. The CDR3 reads CASSEGGGATDTQYF. The CDR3 DNA follows: TGTGCCAGCAGTGAAGGCGGGGGGGCTACAGATACGCAGTATTTT.